Detailed here is one T cell receptor (beta chain). Its target is not known. This sample was included in a study of shared clonotypes between healthy human individuals. Study outcomes and limitations: What rarefaction showed was incomplete sorted-subset sequencing despite large depth. Researchers sampled only blood; tissue repertoires likely differ. The expectation was that sequencing depth would affect clonotype sharing among donors.

The authors' processing: Junction-only sequences without quality scores were provided by ImmunoSEQ, so filtering was different. Produced via immunoSEQ multiplex PCR; TCRdb's table is partial and in-frame only. Clonal size and the V and J genes are those of that table, whereas D and trimming came from the DNA. The sample comprises more than 850,000 clones, about four fifths of which are singletons, and 0.5% to 0.6% rests with the top ten. This sequence was found in a man aged 18 to 30 in good health. Some clones in this sample may be carry-over from other donors' samples. The material sequenced was memory CD4+ T cells from PBMCs. Subset described: CD45RA-negative fraction.

CDR3 nucleotide sequence: TGTGCCAGCAGCCAATCGGACAGGGCTGGAAACACCATATATTTT. Residues: CASSQSDRAGNTIYF. The V gene is TRBV14, the J gene TRBJ1-3; TRBD1 matches at 8 bases. The V and J ends lost 2 bases and 2 bases, in that order; junction bases with no gene match: 2. Germline CDR1 reads SGHDN; CDR2 reads FVKESK. CDR3 size: 15 residues. The full variable domain, its missing parts supplied by reference TRBV14 and TRBJ1-3, is EAGVTQFPSHSVIEKGQTVTLRCDPISGHDNLYWYRRVMGKEIKFLLHFVKESKQDESGMPNNRFLAERTGGTYSTLKVQPAELEDSGVYFCASSQSDRAGNTIYFGEGSWLTVV.